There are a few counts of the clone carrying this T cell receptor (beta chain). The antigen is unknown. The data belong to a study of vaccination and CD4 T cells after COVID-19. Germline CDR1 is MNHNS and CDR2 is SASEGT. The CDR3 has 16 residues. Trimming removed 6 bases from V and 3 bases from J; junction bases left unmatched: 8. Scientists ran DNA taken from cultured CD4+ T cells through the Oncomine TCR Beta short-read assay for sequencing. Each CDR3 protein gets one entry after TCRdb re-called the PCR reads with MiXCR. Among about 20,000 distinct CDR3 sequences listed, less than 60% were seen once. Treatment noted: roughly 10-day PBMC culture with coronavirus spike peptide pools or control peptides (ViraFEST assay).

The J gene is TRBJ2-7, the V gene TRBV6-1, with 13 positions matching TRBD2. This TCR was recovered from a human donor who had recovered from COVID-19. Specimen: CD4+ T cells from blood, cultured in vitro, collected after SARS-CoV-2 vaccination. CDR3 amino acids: CASSWTSGRIGYEQYF. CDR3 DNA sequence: TGTGCCAGCAGCTGGACTAGCGGGAGAATTGGCTACGAGCAGTACTTC.